This T cell receptor beta chain was sequenced for a study of vaccination and CD4 T cells after COVID-19. Whole-study context: Several convalescent patients had mild and one had severe PCR-confirmed SARS-CoV-2 disease. Convalescent donors: six male, four female; seven Caucasian, two Asian, one multiracial, two Hispanic. Stimulation of the cells used overlapping spike peptide pools from SARS-CoV-2 and from the common cold coronaviruses HCoV-NL63, HCoV-OC43 and HCoV-229E. Cultures serving as controls received a peptide pool (CEFX or HIV-1 Nef) or no peptide.

This clonotype has only a few counts. Its target is not known. Treatment indicated: roughly 11-day PBMC culture with coronavirus spike peptide pools or control peptides (ViraFEST assay). The study sequenced cultured CD4+ T cell DNA using the Oncomine TCR Beta short-read assay. A single record per CDR3 protein comes from TCRdb applying MiXCR to the PCR reads. The sample holds about 16,000 distinct CDR3 sequences, around 44% seen once. CDR3 length equals 16 residues. Per the germline V gene, CDR1 is MNHEY and CDR2 is SVGEGT. The V end was cut by 6 bases, the J end by 1 base, with 18 bases between. The source was CD4+ T cells from blood, cultured in vitro, collected after SARS-CoV-2 vaccination. This sequence was found in a human donor who had recovered from COVID-19. The chain uses TRBV6-2 or TRBV6-3 and TRBJ2-5, with a weak D call TRBD2 (6 bases). The CDR3 here is CASSSWGENLQETQYF. The DNA for the CDR3 is TGTGCCAGCAGCTCGTGGGGGGAGAACCTCCAAGAGACCCAGTACTTC.